Listed below are T cell receptor beta chains from one sample, sequenced in a study of CD4 and CD8 cells across lung adenocarcinoma regions. Each CDR3 protein gets one entry after TCRdb re-called the PCR reads with MiXCR. The profile shows approximately 2,200 distinct CDR3 sequences, around 50% of them singletons. Sequenced input: CD4+ T cells from the center of a lung tumor. The receptors were sampled from a female donor with lung adenocarcinoma. The CD4 and CD8 labels of this study may be unreliable. Each CDR3 is given with its conserved first and last residue. Fields, in order: V gene, CDR3 protein.

TRBV27,CASRGGYSGNTIYF
TRBV10-3,CAIGESDRAKDMQYF
TRBV6-1,CASTDGAGAPYEQYF
TRBV6-1,CASSERGGITHTGELFF
TRBV3-1,CASSQLRGRGSTEAFF
TRBV6-5,CASSYSGRGYNEQFF
TRBV6-6,CASSSGLAGGWNEQFF
TRBV7-2,CASSPLYGAYNEQFF
TRBV4-1,CASSHPTGYGANTEAFF
TRBV27,CASSLGAGVSLGGQFF
TRBV6-5,CASSYAGGTEAFF
TRBV6-1,CASRRPDRGRAFF
TRBV10-1,CASSEGDRGPNTQYF
TRBV4-1,CASSQDTEVGLADYNEQFF
TRBV27,CASSSRDGSGGYGYTF
TRBV10-3,CAISEMTSGLYNEQFF
TRBV10-2,CASALARYNEQFF
TRBV6-5,CASSYDPSGHYGYTF
TRBV27,CASGYSGRVVEQYF
TRBV6-1,CASSEAGTGELFF
TRBV6-1,CASSPNGAANNIYEQYF
TRBV6-1,CASSDWAPDGAGELFF
TRBV27,CASSPARTSGTLLF
TRBV6-1,CASTPPQAGGEEQYF
TRBV5-1,CASSLEPQGARSTEAFF
TRBV25-1,CASSDTGGSNTGELFF
TRBV20-1,CSARDFGLAGGRYGDTQYF
TRBV10-1,CARGDGDRGPETQYF
TRBV27,CASSLPHKGNEKLFF
TRBV27,CASSLGTANTGELFF
TRBV25-1,CASSEFTSSGRYGYTF
TRBV11-2,CATETDYNEQFF
TRBV27,CASTDFRTGEETQYF
TRBV28,CASTRFSGGQETQYF
TRBV6-4,CASSDSRVENTEAFF
TRBV6-1,CASSDGQKYNEQFF
TRBV6-1,CASSTRQRPNNEQFF
TRBV6-5,CASSWGTKARNEQFF
TRBV23-1,CASSPGPSTDTQYF
TRBV27,CASSLEVRTGELFF
TRBV6-1,CASGRGSNEQFF
TRBV27,CASSYRVQETQYF
TRBV12-5,CASGWGDTQYF
TRBV11-2,CASSLLTTAGELFF
TRBV6-5,CASSSSGLGYNEQFF